This entry lists 25 T cell receptor beta chains sequenced from one sample in a study of blood T cell repertoires in COVID-19. The repertoire was sequenced with immunoSEQ multiplex PCR; TCRdb's copy has only in-frame clones and lacks some. Of approximately 300,000 clones listed, more than 75% are singletons. Sequencing was carried out using peripheral blood. Receptors originate from a woman in her 50s with acute or convalescent COVID-19.

This chain uses TRBV6-2 or TRBV6-3 with TRBJ2-7, with TRBD2 identical over 8 bases. This CDR3 contains 15 residues. Germline V gene sequence: CDR1 MNHEY, CDR2 SVGEGT. The junction had 8 bases not matched to a gene; V was cut back by 4 bases and J by 3 bases. The CDR3 bases are TGTGCCAGCAGTTCAGGTGGTAGCGGGATCTACGAGCAGTACTTC. The encoded protein is CASSSGGSGIYEQYF.

This sequence joins TRBV6-1 and TRBJ2-7; D ambiguous. CDR1 MNHNS and CDR2 SASEGT come from the germline V gene. The CDR3 has 14 residues. The V end was cut by 6 bases, the J end by 4 bases, with 16 bases between. The CDR3 sequence: CASSNLRVTYEQYF. The CDR3 region has the DNA TGTGCCAGCAGCAATCTACGGGTGACGTACGAGCAGTACTTC.

About this clone itself: The same CDR3 is also encoded by other DNA sequences in this sample. The chain has TRBV18 and TRBJ2-2; D call uncertain. The germline V gene encodes CDR1 KGHSH and CDR2 LQKENI. The CDR3 length is 12 residues. V was cut by 6 bases and J by 6 bases, with 8 bases left in between. The CDR3 coding sequence is TGTGCCAGCTCCCCAACTCCCGGGGAGCTGTTTTTT. It translates to CASSPTPGELFF.

The gene calls are TRBV7-2 and TRBJ2-4, with 7 bases fitting TRBD2. After removal of 1 base from V and 3 bases from J, the junction contained 3 bases not matched to a gene. CDR1 and CDR2 (germline): SGHTA, FQGNSA. CDR3 size: 15 residues. CDR3 residues: CASSLVGGHKNIQYF. In nucleotides, the CDR3 is TGTGCCAGCAGCTTAGTGGGAGGGCACAAAAACATTCAGTACTTC.

The V and J genes are TRBV9 and TRBJ2-2; 13 bases are shared with TRBD2. The V and J ends lost 4 bases and 11 bases, in that order; junction bases with no gene match: 29. The CDR3 contains 22 residues. Germline V gene data show CDR1 as SGDLS and CDR2 as YYNGEE. CDR3 sequence reads: CASSSPRGGGLAGEIVGGELFF. The CDR3 region has the DNA TGTGCCAGCAGCTCCCCTAGAGGGGGCGGACTAGCGGGAGAGATTGTAGGGGGAGAGCTGTTTTTT.

This sequence joins TRBV27 and TRBJ2-3; 7 positions agree with TRBD1. CDR1 MNHEY and CDR2 SMNVEV come from the germline V gene (reference sequence). This CDR3 is built from 14 residues. J lost 6 bases, V lost 3 bases, and 6 bases had no gene match. The CDR3 DNA is TGTGCCAGCAGTTTTCTACAGGGGCTGGATACGCAGTATTTT. This translates into CASSFLQGLDTQYF.

This clone occurred once. This chain connects TRBV7-9 to TRBJ1-2, with 7 bases aligning to TRBD1. In germline, CDR1 is SEHNR, CDR2 FQNEAQ (reference sequence). The CDR3 sequence is 14 residues long. V trimming: 5 bases; J trimming: 3 bases; junction bases outside the gene matches: 6. The CDR3 loop is CASSRQGLDYGYTF. The DNA for the CDR3 is TGTGCCAGCAGCCGACAGGGACTGGACTATGGCTACACCTTC. Based on the CDR3 plus reference TRBV7-9 and TRBJ1-2, the full variable domain is DTGVSQNPRHKITKRGQNVTFRCDPISEHNRLYWYRQTLGQGPEFLTYFQNEAQLEKSRLLSDRFSAERPKGSFSTLEIQRTEQGDSAMYLCASSRQGLDYGYTFGSGTRLTVV.

The chain links TRBV6-2 or TRBV6-3 to TRBJ1-1; D is possibly TRBD1 (5 bases). Germline V gene sequence: CDR1 MNHEY, CDR2 SVGEGT. V dropped 0 bases and J dropped 2 bases, with 13 bases sitting between them. The length of the CDR3 is 16 residues. CDR3 in DNA: TGTGCCAGCAGTTACTCGGATGGTCAGGGCAACACTGAAGCTTTCTTT. Translating it yields CASSYSDGQGNTEAFF.

Here the CDR3 reads CASSFGDTQYF. As DNA, the CDR3 is TGTGCCAGCAGCTTCGGAGATACGCAGTATTTT. This chain links TRBV11-2 with TRBJ2-3, with D hard to call. The germline V gene has CDR1 SGHAT and CDR2 FQNNGV. The CDR3 runs to 11 residues. The V end was cut by 3 bases, the J end by 5 bases, with 3 bases between.

The chain recombines TRBV7-3 with TRBJ2-2, with 12 bases identical to TRBD2. Germline V gene data show CDR1 as SGHTA and CDR2 as FQGTGA. Losses at the gene ends were 5 bases for V and 1 base for J; bases not matched to a gene: 2. The CDR3 has 16 residues. CDR3 sequence: CASSPLAGGNTGELFF. CDR3 DNA: TGTGCCAGCAGCCCACTAGCGGGAGGGAACACCGGGGAGCTGTTTTTT.

This clone was counted a few times. V usage is TRBV10-2 and J usage is TRBJ2-5; no reliable D call. V was pared by 8 bases and J by 5 bases, with 18 bases between. CDR1 and CDR2 (germline): WSHSY, SAAADI. The CDR3 loop spans 14 amino acids. For the CDR3, the DNA is TGCGCCAGCTTAGAAGATCTTATGTGGGAGACCCAGTACTTC. Its protein is CASLEDLMWETQYF.

Remarks on this clone: The same CDR3 can be traced to other DNA sequences in this sample. The chain has TRBV7-3 and TRBJ1-1; D not resolved. Trimming pared 1 base from V and 1 base from J, leaving 7 bases between. The V gene's germline CDR1 is SGHTA and CDR2 FQGTGA. The CDR3 spans 14 residues. CDR3 residues: CASSLIGGNTEAFF. In DNA form, the CDR3 reads TGTGCCAGCAGCTTAATTGGCGGGAACACTGAAGCTTTCTTT. The variable domain in full, with the rest retrieved from reference TRBV7-3 and TRBJ1-1, is GAGVSQTPSNKVTEKGKYVELRCDPISGHTALYWYRQSLGQGPEFLIYFQGTGAADDSGLPNDRFFAVRPEGSVSTLKIQRTERGDSAVYLCASSLIGGNTEAFFGQGTRLTVV.

V gene TRBV7-2 combines with J gene TRBJ2-5, with D maybe TRBD1 (6 bases). The V end lost 5 bases, the J end lost 5 bases, and 15 bases lay between the germline ends. This CDR3 contains 14 residues. From germline, CDR1 is SGHTA and CDR2 FQGNSA. The CDR3 loop reads CASSRWTDGETQYF. CDR3 coding DNA: TGTGCCAGCAGCCGCTGGACAGACGGGGAGACCCAGTACTTC.

This clone showed up just a few times. V gene TRBV27 combines with J gene TRBJ2-7; D might be TRBD1 (5 bases). CDR1 is MNHEY, CDR2 SMNVEV, per germline (reference sequence). This CDR3 has 16 amino acids. With 0 bases removed from V and 1 base from J, the gap between germline ends came to 13 bases. CDR3 amino acids: CASSLSATESSYEQYF. Written as DNA, the CDR3 is TGTGCCAGCAGTTTATCCGCGACAGAAAGTTCCTACGAGCAGTACTTC.

The J gene is TRBJ2-1, the V gene TRBV7-3; 9 positions match TRBD1. CDR1 is SGHTA and CDR2 is FQGTGA in the germline V gene. Losses at the gene ends were 2 bases for V and 0 bases for J; bases not matched to a gene: 2. The CDR3 length is 16 residues. The CDR3 region is CASSLDRGGSYNEQFF. The CDR3 DNA reads TGTGCCAGCAGCTTAGACAGGGGGGGCTCCTACAATGAGCAGTTCTTC.

The rearrangement uses TRBV7-8 and TRBJ2-7, with 7 bases lining up with TRBD2. Germline V gene sequence: CDR1 SGHVS, CDR2 FQNEAQ. The junction had 5 bases not matched to a gene; V was cut back by 1 base and J by 8 bases. The CDR3 runs 13 residues. The CDR3 spells CASSLVPGGQQYF. The CDR3 region has the DNA TGTGCCAGCAGCTTAGTGCCGGGGGGACAGCAGTACTTC.

The chain joins TRBV5-1 to TRBJ1-2; TRBD1 aligns across 8 bases. The CDR3 is 17 amino acids. Trimming took 4 bases from V and 2 from J; bases not matched to a gene: 13. CDR1 is SGHRS and CDR2 is YFSETQ in the germline V gene. For the CDR3, the DNA is TGCGCCAGCAGCCAGACCCCTGGACAGGGAACGAACTATGGCTACACCTTC. It encodes CASSQTPGQGTNYGYTF.

The genes are TRBV6-1 and TRBJ2-1, with TRBD2 matching over 14 bases. Germline values: CDR1 MNHNS, CDR2 SASEGT. This CDR3 is built from 17 residues. Trimming at V came to 4 bases and at J to 8 bases, leaving 10 bases not matched to a gene. The CDR3 nucleotides read TGTGCCAGCAGTGCGGGACTAGCGGGGGTCTGGTGGGATGAGCAGTTCTTC. Its translation: CASSAGLAGVWWDEQFF.

CDR3 loop: CSASLAGVSNEQFF. As DNA, the CDR3 is TGCAGTGCTAGTCTAGCGGGAGTTTCCAATGAGCAGTTCTTC. V gene TRBV20-1 combines with J gene TRBJ2-1; 10 positions agree with TRBD2. Germline loops: CDR1 DFQATT, CDR2 SNEGSKA (reference sequence). The CDR3 length is 14 residues. V shed 3 bases and J 6 bases; nucleotides not matched to a gene: 5.

J is TRBJ2-7 and V is TRBV7-2; 9 bases align to TRBD1. CDR3 length: 15 amino acids. Unmatched junction bases numbered 10, after V lost 6 bases and J lost 4 bases. The germline V gene has CDR1 SGHTA and CDR2 FQGNSA. The CDR3, as DNA: TGTGCCAGCAGAGAGGACCGGGACAGGGTTTACGAGCAGTACTTC. Residues: CASREDRDRVYEQYF.

V is TRBV5-1 and J is TRBJ1-1, with 7 bases aligning to TRBD1. The V segment lost 4 bases and the J segment 5 bases; nucleotides outside the gene matches: 5. The CDR3 has 13 residues. Germline CDR1 is SGHRS and CDR2 is YFSETQ. The CDR3 coding sequence is TGCGCCAGCAGCCAGGGGGATGGGACTGAAGCTTTCTTT. This encodes CASSQGDGTEAFF.

The chain joins TRBV7-2 to TRBJ2-3, with 9 positions matching TRBD2. This CDR3 has 18 amino acids. V lost 2 bases, J lost 4 bases, and 13 bases stayed unmatched. CDR1 and CDR2 (germline): SGHTA, FQGNSA. CDR3 bases: TGTGCCAGCAGCTTAAGGGTGGTAGCGGGAGTAATCGCAGATACGCAGTATTTT. Its translation is CASSLRVVAGVIADTQYF. The full variable domain, completed using reference TRBV7-2 and TRBJ2-3, is GAGVSQSPSNKVTEKGKDVELRCDPISGHTALYWYRQSLGQGLEFLIYFQGNSAPDKSGLPSDRFSAERTGGSVSTLTIQRTQQEDSAVYLCASSLRVVAGVIADTQYFGPGTRLTVL.

The chain couples TRBV18 to TRBJ2-1; tentative D call: TRBD2 (5 bases). CDR3 length equals 14 residues. V shed 3 bases and J shed 8 bases, with 14 bases lying between them. Germline values: CDR1 KGHSH, CDR2 LQKENI. DNA for the CDR3: TGTGCCAGCTCACCCACTAGTCGCTCGGATGAGCAGTTCTTC. As protein: CASSPTSRSDEQFF.

The CDR3 loop is CASSNGTGGTHEQYF. The CDR3, as DNA: TGTGCCAGCAGCAACGGGACAGGGGGGACCCACGAGCAGTACTTC. The rearrangement joins TRBV21-1 to TRBJ2-7; the table's D gene call, TRBD1, was not cross checked with the DNA. TRBV21-1 is an annotated pseudogene. The CDR3 length is 15 residues.

The chain links TRBV29-1 to TRBJ1-1; D is unclear. Germline CDR1 SQVTM, CDR2 ANQGSEA. CDR3 length: 13 residues. V lost 0 bases and J 1 base, leaving 6 bases between the germline ends. The CDR3 bases are TGCAGCGTTGAAGATCGGGGGAACACTGAAGCTTTCTTT. Translating gives CSVEDRGNTEAFF.